This is a list of T cell receptor beta chains from one sample in a study of T cell responses to AZD1222 COVID-19 vaccine. TCRdb's copy holds only in-frame clones and misses some; the assay was immunoSEQ multiplex PCR. The sample records about 110,000 clones, roughly nine tenths being singletons. The source was peripheral blood, collected on day 0 of MenACWY control vaccination. The receptors derive from an adult in good health. Both conserved end residues are part of each CDR3. The D gene is left open where the match is weak. Rows give clone size only sometimes, using once, few, many, or a class for an expanded clone.

TRBV19	15	-	TRBJ1-2	-	CASSIWRGAQDGYTF	TGTGCCAGTAGTATATGGCGGGGTGCTCAAGATGGCTACACCTTC
TRBV4-1	16	TRBD1	TRBJ2-2	-	CASSQDRDRDIGELFF	TGCGCCAGCAGCCAAGATCGGGACAGGGATATCGGGGAGCTGTTTTTT
TRBV2	15	TRBD1	TRBJ1-6	-	CASSEADRGASPLHF	TGTGCCAGCAGTGAAGCGGACAGGGGAGCTTCACCCCTCCACTTT
TRBV19	14	-	TRBJ1-5	-	CASSISSGVQPQHF	TGTGCCAGTAGTATTTCGTCAGGGGTTCAGCCCCAGCATTTT
TRBV5-4	14	-	TRBJ2-7	-	CASSFQGGPYEQYF	TGTGCCAGCAGCTTTCAGGGGGGGCCGTACGAGCAGTACTTC
TRBV18	15	-	TRBJ1-2	-	CASSSAGAPNYGYTF	TGTGCCAGCTCCTCGGCGGGGGCGCCTAACTATGGCTACACCTTC
TRBV2	14	-	TRBJ1-2	-	CASGQVQRDYGYTF	TGTGCCAGCGGACAAGTGCAACGGGACTATGGCTACACCTTC
TRBV7-9	16	-	TRBJ1-2	-	CASSLEVVSSNYGYTF	TGTGCCAGCAGCTTAGAGGTTGTCAGTTCTAACTATGGCTACACCTTC
TRBV10-2	14	-	TRBJ2-7	-	CASSGQRSTYEQYF	TGCGCCAGCAGTGGTCAGCGGAGCACCTACGAGCAGTACTTC
TRBV28	18	-	TRBJ1-5	-	CASSLLGTFLYSNQPQHF	TGTGCCAGCAGCCTCCTCGGGACATTCCTTTATAGCAATCAGCCCCAGCATTTT
TRBV5-1	16	-	TRBJ1-6	-	CASSLEGRGSNSPLHF	TGCGCCAGCAGCTTGGAGGGACGGGGAAGTAATTCACCCCTCCACTTT
TRBV6-6	13	-	TRBJ2-7	-	CASTYDRTYEQYF	TGTGCCAGCACTTATGACAGAACCTACGAGCAGTACTTC
TRBV30	14	TRBD1	TRBJ1-1	-	CAWSVQGASGEAFF	TGTGCCTGGAGTGTACAGGGGGCTTCAGGAGAAGCTTTCTTT
TRBV19	15	-	TRBJ2-2	-	CASSIGAANTGELFF	TGTGCCAGTAGTATAGGAGCGGCGAACACCGGGGAGCTGTTTTTT
TRBV6-5	14	-	TRBJ1-3	-	CASSYRGMGNTIYF	TGTGCCAGCAGTTACCGGGGGATGGGAAACACCATATATTTT
TRBV7-9	14	-	TRBJ1-1	-	CASSTWGRNTEAFF	TGTGCCAGCAGCACTTGGGGACGGAACACTGAAGCTTTCTTT
TRBV2	19	TRBD1	TRBJ1-3	-	CASSALTGKKLLGGNTIYF	TGTGCCAGCAGTGCCTTGACAGGGAAGAAGCTTCTTGGTGGAAACACCATATATTTT
TRBV5-1	13	-	TRBJ2-3	-	CASSLSPTDTQYF	TGCGCCAGCAGCTTGTCGCCCACAGATACGCAGTATTTT
TRBV28	16	-	TRBJ1-5	-	CASTYGGVGGNQPQHF	TGTGCCAGCACCTACGGGGGGGTAGGGGGCAATCAGCCCCAGCATTTT
TRBV13	14	-	TRBJ2-3	-	CASSLVSTPDTQYF	TGTGCCAGCAGCTTAGTCTCCACCCCAGATACGCAGTATTTT
TRBV5-1	15	TRBD2	TRBJ2-1	once	CASSPVAGGPYEQFF	TGCGCCAGCAGTCCTGTAGCGGGGGGGCCCTATGAGCAGTTCTTC
TRBV9	15	TRBD2	TRBJ2-3	-	CASSRGLAGTDTQYF	TGTGCCAGCAGCAGAGGACTAGCGGGCACAGATACGCAGTATTTT
TRBV9	14	-	TRBJ2-3	-	CASSFTGSADTQYF	TGTGCCAGCAGCTTTACAGGGTCGGCAGATACGCAGTATTTT
TRBV6-6	15	-	TRBJ2-3	once	CASGDFAPSTDTQYF	TGTGCCAGTGGGGACTTCGCTCCTAGCACAGATACGCAGTATTTT
TRBV14	17	-	TRBJ1-2	-	CASSQELQGFDNYGYTF	TGTGCCAGCAGCCAAGAATTGCAGGGCTTTGATAACTATGGCTACACCTTC
TRBV5-4	14	TRBD1	TRBJ1-6	-	CASSLEGQGAPLHF	TGTGCCAGCAGCTTGGAGGGACAGGGGGCCCCCCTCCACTTT
TRBV29-1	14	TRBD1	TRBJ1-1	-	CSINRGPIVGEAFF	TGCAGCATCAACAGGGGCCCCATCGTAGGTGAAGCTTTCTTT
TRBV10-2	16	TRBD1	TRBJ1-5	-	CATAPDFQGAVQPQHF	TGCGCCACAGCCCCCGACTTTCAGGGGGCGGTTCAGCCCCAGCATTTT
TRBV30	11	-	TRBJ2-5	-	CAWSVRETQYF	TGTGCCTGGAGTGTACGAGAGACCCAGTACTTC
TRBV5-1	15	TRBD1	TRBJ2-2	-	CASSPDRANTGELFF	TGCGCCAGCAGCCCGGACAGGGCGAACACCGGGGAGCTGTTTTTT